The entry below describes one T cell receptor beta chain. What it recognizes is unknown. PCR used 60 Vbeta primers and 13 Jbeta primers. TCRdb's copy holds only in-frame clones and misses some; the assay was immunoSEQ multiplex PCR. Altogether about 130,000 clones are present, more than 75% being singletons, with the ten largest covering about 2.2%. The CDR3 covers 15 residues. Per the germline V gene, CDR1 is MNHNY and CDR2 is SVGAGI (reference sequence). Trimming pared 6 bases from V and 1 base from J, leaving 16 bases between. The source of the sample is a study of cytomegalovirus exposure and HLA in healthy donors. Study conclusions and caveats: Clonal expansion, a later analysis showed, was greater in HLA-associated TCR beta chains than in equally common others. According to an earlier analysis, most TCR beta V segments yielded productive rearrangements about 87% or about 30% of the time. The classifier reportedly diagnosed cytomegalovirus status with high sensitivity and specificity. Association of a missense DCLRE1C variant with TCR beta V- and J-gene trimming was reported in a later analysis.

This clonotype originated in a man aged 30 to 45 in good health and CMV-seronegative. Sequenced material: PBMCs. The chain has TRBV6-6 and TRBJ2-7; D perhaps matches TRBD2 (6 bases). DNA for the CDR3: TGTGCCAGCAGGGGTTTGGGGGGTAGGTCCTACGAGCAGTACTTC. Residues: CASRGLGGRSYEQYF.